A selection of T cell receptor beta chains follows, all from one sample in a study of early T cells in non-severe SARS-CoV-2 infection. TCRdb itself ran the 5' RACE reads through MiXCR, one entry per CDR3 protein. The profile shows over 35,000 distinct CDR3 sequences, roughly 5% of them singletons. Sequenced material: whole blood. These receptors were taken from an adult who was a healthcare worker with PCR-confirmed SARS-CoV-2 infection or an uninfected control (not recorded which). CDR3s include the opening cysteine and the closing phenylalanine or tryptophan. A D gene is named only where the DNA matches it firmly. Not every row has a clone size; where given, it reads once, few, many or a size class.

length: 15
size: many
V: TRBV20-1
D: TRBD1
J: TRBJ1-3
DNA: TGCAGTGCCACTTCCCCGACAGGGTACAGAAACACCATATATTTT
CDR3: CSATSPTGYRNTIYF

length: 16
size: -
V: TRBV19
D: TRBD1
J: TRBJ2-2
DNA: TGTGCCAGTAGTCCAGACAGGGGACCTTACACCGGGGAGCTGTTTTTT
CDR3: CASSPDRGPYTGELFF

length: 16
size: many
V: TRBV7-8
D: TRBD1
J: TRBJ2-1
DNA: TGTGCCAGCAGCTCCTACCGGACAGGGCTCCACAATGAGCAGTTCTTC
CDR3: CASSSYRTGLHNEQFF

length: 14
size: -
V: TRBV4-1
D: -
J: TRBJ2-3
DNA: TGCGCCAGCAGCCCCCTTCTGAGCACAGATACGCAGTATTTT
CDR3: CASSPLLSTDTQYF

length: 14
size: many
V: TRBV3-1
D: -
J: TRBJ2-3
DNA: TGTGCCAGCAGCCAGGGGAGGCGCACAGATACGCAGTATTTT
CDR3: CASSQGRRTDTQYF

length: 14
size: many
V: TRBV3-1
D: -
J: TRBJ1-2
DNA: TGTGCCAGCAGCCCCCAGGTGTCCGGGTTTGGCTACACCTTC
CDR3: CASSPQVSGFGYTF

length: 15
size: many
V: TRBV2
D: TRBD1
J: TRBJ1-2
DNA: TGTGCCAGCACTGGCGGGGACAGGCTGTTCTATGGCTACACCTTC
CDR3: CASTGGDRLFYGYTF

length: 15
size: many
V: TRBV19
D: -
J: TRBJ2-2
DNA: TGTGCCAGTAGTATAGGGTCAGCGGACACCGGGGAGCTGTTTTTT
CDR3: CASSIGSADTGELFF

length: 15
size: many
V: TRBV7-2
D: -
J: TRBJ2-7
DNA: TGTGCCAGCAGCCTCCGACCCAGGGCCCCCTACGAGCAGTACTTC
CDR3: CASSLRPRAPYEQYF

length: 10
size: many
V: TRBV29-1
D: -
J: TRBJ2-3
DNA: TGCAGCGTTGAGGAGAAAACGCAGTATTTT
CDR3: CSVEEKTQYF

length: 13
size: -
V: TRBV11-2
D: -
J: TRBJ1-2
DNA: TGTGCCAGCAGCTTGGGACTGGGCTATGGCTACACCTTC
CDR3: CASSLGLGYGYTF

length: 15
size: many
V: TRBV19
D: -
J: TRBJ1-2
DNA: TGTGCCAGTAGTAGTAGGACACCAGCGATTCATGGCTACACCTTC
CDR3: CASSSRTPAIHGYTF

length: 17
size: many
V: TRBV4-2
D: -
J: TRBJ2-1
DNA: TGTGCCAGCAGCCAGGAACGGGCGGCCTCCTCCTACAATGAGCAGTTCTTC
CDR3: CASSQERAASSYNEQFF

length: 12
size: many
V: TRBV20-1
D: -
J: TRBJ2-7
DNA: TGCAGTGCTAGAACGGGGGACGACGAGCAGTACTTC
CDR3: CSARTGDDEQYF

length: 14
size: many
V: TRBV20-1
D: TRBD1
J: TRBJ2-5
DNA: TGCAGTACCCACAGGGGGCGCGTGGGAGAGACCCAGTACTTC
CDR3: CSTHRGRVGETQYF

length: 16
size: many
V: TRBV19
D: -
J: TRBJ2-7
DNA: TGTGCCAGTAGTATAGGAGGGAATGAGGGCTTCTACGAGCAGTACTTC
CDR3: CASSIGGNEGFYEQYF

length: 16
size: -
V: TRBV11-3
D: TRBD2
J: TRBJ2-3
DNA: TGTGCCAGCAGCCGCGGGGGGGCTTTTAGCACAGATACGCAGTATTTT
CDR3: CASSRGGAFSTDTQYF

length: 13
size: -
V: TRBV3-1
D: -
J: TRBJ2-1
DNA: TGTGCCAGCAGCCAATCGGATCGCCTTGATCAGTTCTTC
CDR3: CASSQSDRLDQFF

length: 11
size: few
V: TRBV18
D: -
J: TRBJ2-3
DNA: TGTGCCAGCTCAAACGGAGATACGCAGTATTTT
CDR3: CASSNGDTQYF

length: 14
size: many
V: TRBV9
D: TRBD2
J: TRBJ2-1
DNA: TGTGCCAGCAGCTTCGGGGGGGCCGAGAATGAGCAGTTCTTC
CDR3: CASSFGGAENEQFF

length: 13
size: -
V: TRBV7-6
D: TRBD1
J: TRBJ2-7
DNA: TGTGCCAGCAGCCCGGACAGGGATTACGAGCAGTACTTC
CDR3: CASSPDRDYEQYF

length: 16
size: many
V: TRBV6-1
D: -
J: TRBJ1-5
DNA: TGTGCCAGCAGTGAATGGGGGGTGTATAGCAATCAGCCCCAGCATTTT
CDR3: CASSEWGVYSNQPQHF

length: 13
size: -
V: TRBV12-3/TRBV12-4
D: -
J: TRBJ1-1
DNA: TGTGCCAGCACCCCCGAGGGGGACACTGAAGCTTTCTTT
CDR3: CASTPEGDTEAFF